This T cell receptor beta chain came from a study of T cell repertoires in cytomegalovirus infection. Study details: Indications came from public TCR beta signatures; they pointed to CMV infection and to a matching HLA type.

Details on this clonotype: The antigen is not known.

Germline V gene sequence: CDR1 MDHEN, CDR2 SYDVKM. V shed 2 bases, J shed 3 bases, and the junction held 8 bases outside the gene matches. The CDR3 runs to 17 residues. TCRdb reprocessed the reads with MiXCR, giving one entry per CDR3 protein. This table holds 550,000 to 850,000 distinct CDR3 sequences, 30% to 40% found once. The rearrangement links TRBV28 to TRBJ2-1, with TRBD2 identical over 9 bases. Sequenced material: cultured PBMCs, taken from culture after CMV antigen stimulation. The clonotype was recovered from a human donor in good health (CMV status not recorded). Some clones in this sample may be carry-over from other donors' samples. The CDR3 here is CASSLGSGGLNYNEQFF. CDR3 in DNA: TGTGCCAGCAGTTTAGGTAGCGGGGGCCTAAACTACAATGAGCAGTTCTTC.